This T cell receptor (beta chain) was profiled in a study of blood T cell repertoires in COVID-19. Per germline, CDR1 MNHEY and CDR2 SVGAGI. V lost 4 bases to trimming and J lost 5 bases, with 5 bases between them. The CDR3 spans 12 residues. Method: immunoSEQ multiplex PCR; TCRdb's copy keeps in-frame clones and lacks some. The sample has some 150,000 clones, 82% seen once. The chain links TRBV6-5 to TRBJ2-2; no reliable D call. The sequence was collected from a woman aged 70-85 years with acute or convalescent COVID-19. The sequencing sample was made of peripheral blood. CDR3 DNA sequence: TGTGCCAGCAGTTTCGGGACCGGGGAGCTGTTTTTT. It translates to CASSFGTGELFF.